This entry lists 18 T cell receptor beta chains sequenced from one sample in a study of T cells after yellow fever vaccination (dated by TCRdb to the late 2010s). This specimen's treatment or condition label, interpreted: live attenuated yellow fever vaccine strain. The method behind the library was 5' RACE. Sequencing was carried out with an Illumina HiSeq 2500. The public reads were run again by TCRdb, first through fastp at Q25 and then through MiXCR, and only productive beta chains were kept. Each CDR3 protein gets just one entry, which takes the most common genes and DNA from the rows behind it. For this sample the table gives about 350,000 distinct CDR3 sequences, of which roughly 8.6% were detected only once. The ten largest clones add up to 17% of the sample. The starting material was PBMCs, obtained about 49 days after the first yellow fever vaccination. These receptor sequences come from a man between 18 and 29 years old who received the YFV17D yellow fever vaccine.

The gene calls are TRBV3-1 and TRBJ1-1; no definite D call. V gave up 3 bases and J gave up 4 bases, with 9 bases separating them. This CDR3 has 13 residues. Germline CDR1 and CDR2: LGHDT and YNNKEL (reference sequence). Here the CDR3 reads CASSHRVGTEAFF. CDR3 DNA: TGTGCCAGCAGCCATAGAGTTGGCACTGAAGCTTTCTTT. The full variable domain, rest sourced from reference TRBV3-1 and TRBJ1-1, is DTAVSQTPKYLVTQMGNDKSIKCEQNLGHDTMYWYKQDSKKFLKIMFSYNNKELIINETVPNRFSPKSPDKAHLNLHINSLELGDSAVYFCASSHRVGTEAFFGQGTRLTVV.

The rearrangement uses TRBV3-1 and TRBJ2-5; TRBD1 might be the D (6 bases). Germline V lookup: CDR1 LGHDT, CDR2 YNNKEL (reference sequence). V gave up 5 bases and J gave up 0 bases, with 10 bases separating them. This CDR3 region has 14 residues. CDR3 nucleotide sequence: TGTGCCAGCAGCTTCCACAGGGACCAAGAGACCCAGTACTTC. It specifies CASSFHRDQETQYF.

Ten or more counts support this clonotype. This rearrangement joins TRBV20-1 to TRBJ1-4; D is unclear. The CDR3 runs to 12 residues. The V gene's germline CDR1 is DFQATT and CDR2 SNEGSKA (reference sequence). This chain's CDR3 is CGADLGNEKLFF. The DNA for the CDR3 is TGCGGAGCAGACCTGGGTAATGAAAAACTGTTTTTT.

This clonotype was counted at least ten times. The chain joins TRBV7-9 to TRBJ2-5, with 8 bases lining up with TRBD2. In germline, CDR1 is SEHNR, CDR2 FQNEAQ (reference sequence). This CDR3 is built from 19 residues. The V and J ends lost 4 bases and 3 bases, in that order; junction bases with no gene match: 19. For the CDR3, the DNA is TGTGCCAGCAGCTCCCCACGGGGGGGGCAGGCCGTTGGGGAAGAGACCCAGTACTTC. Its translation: CASSSPRGGQAVGEETQYF. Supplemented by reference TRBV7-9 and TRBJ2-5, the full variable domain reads DTGVSQNPRHKITKRGQNVTFRCDPISEHNRLYWYRQTLGQGPEFLTYFQNEAQLEKSRLLSDRFSAERPKGSFSTLEIQRTEQGDSAMYLCASSSPRGGQAVGEETQYFGPGTRLLVL.

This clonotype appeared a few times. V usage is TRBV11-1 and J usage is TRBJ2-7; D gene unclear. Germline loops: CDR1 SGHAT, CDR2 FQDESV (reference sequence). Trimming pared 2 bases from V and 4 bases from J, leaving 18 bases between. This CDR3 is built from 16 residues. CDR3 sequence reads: CASSLRANSLFYEQYV. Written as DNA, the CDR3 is TGTGCCAGCAGCTTAAGAGCGAATTCACTCTTTTACGAGCAGTACGTC.

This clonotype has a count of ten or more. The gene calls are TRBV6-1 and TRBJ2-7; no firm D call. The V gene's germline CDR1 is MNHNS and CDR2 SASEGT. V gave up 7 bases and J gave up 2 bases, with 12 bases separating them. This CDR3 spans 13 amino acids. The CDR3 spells CASNSPATYEQYV. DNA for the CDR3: TGTGCCAGCAACAGCCCGGCCACCTACGAGCAGTACGTC.

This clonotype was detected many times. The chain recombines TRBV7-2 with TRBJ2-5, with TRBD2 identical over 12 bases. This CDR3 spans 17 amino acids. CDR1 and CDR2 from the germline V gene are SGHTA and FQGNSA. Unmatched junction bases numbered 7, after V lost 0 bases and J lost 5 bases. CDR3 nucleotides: TGTGCCAGCAGCTTAGCGATTACTAGCGGGGGGCGGGAGACCCAGTACTTC. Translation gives CASSLAITSGGRETQYF. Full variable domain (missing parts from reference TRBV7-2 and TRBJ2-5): GAGVSQSPSNKVTEKGKDVELRCDPISGHTALYWYRQSLGQGLEFLIYFQGNSAPDKSGLPSDRFSAERTGGSVSTLTIQRTQQEDSAVYLCASSLAITSGGRETQYFGPGTRLLVL.

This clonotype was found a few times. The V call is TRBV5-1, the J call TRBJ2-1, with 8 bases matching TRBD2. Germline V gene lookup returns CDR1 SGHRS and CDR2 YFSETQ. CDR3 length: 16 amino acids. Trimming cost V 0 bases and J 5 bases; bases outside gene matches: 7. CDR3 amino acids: CASSLAAPSGHNEQFF. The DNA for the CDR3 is TGCGCCAGCAGCTTGGCCGCCCCTAGCGGGCACAATGAGCAGTTCTTC. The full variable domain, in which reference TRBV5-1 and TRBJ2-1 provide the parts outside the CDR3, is KAGVTQTPRYLIKTRGQQVTLSCSPISGHRSVSWYQQTPGQGLQFLFEYFSETQRNKGNFPGRFSGRQFSNSRSEMNVSTLELGDSALYLCASSLAAPSGHNEQFFGPGTRLTVL.

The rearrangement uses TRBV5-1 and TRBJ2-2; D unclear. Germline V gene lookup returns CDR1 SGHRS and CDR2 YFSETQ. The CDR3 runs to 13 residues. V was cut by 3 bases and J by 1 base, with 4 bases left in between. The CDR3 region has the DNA TGCGCCAGCAGCTCGGAGAACACCGGGGAGCTGTTTTTT. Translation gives CASSSENTGELFF.

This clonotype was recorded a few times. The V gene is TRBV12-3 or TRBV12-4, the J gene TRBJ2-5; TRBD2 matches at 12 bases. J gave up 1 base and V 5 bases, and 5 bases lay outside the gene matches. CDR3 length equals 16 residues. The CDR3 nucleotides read TGTGCCAGCAGTACCCAACTAGCGGGGGGCCAAGAGACCCAGTACTTC. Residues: CASSTQLAGGQETQYF.

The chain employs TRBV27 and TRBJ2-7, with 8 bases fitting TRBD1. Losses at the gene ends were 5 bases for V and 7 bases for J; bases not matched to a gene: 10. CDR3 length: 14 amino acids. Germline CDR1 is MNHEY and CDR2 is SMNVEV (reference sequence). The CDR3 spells CASSPRTGTGEQYF. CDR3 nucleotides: TGTGCCAGCAGTCCCAGGACAGGGACGGGTGAGCAGTACTTC.

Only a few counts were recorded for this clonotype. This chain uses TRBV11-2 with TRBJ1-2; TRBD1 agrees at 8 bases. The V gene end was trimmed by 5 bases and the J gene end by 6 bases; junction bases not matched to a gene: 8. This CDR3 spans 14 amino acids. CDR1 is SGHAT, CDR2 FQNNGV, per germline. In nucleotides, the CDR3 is TGTGCCAGCAGCAAGAGACAGGGGTGGGATGGCTACACCTTC. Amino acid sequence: CASSKRQGWDGYTF.

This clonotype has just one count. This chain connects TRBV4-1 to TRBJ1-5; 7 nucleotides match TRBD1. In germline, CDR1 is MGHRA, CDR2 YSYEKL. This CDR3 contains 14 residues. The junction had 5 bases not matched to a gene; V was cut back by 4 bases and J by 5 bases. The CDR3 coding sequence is TGCGCCAGCAGCCCTATACAGGGGCATCAGCCCCAGCATTTT. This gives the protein CASSPIQGHQPQHF.

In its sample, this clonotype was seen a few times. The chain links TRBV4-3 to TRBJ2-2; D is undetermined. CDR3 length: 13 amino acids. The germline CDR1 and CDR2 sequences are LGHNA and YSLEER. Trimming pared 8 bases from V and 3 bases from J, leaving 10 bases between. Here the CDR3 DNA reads TGCGCCAGCGGGTGGGGTGACACCGGGGAGCTGTTTTTT. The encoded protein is CASGWGDTGELFF.

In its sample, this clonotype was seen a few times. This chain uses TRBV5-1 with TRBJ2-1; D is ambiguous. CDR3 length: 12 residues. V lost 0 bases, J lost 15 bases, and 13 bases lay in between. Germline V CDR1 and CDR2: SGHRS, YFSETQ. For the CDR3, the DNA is TGCGCCAGCAGCTTGGTGGCGTCCCGTCGGTTCTTC. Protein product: CASSLVASRRFF.

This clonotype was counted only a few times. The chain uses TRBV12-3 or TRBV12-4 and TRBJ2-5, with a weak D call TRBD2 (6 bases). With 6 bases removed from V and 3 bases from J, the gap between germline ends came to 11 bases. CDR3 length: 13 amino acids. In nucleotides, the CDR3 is TGTGCCAGCAGCCAGACTAGGGAAGAGACCCAGTACTTC. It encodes CASSQTREETQYF.

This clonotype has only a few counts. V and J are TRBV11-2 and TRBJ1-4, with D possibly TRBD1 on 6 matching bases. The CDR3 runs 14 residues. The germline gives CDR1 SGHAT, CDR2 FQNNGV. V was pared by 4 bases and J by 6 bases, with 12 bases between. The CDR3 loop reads CASSSLQGYEKLFF. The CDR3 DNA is TGTGCCAGCAGCTCCTTACAGGGATATGAAAAACTGTTTTTT. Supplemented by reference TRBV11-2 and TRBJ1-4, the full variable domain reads EAGVAQSPRYKIIEKRQSVAFWCNPISGHATLYWYQQILGQGPKLLIQFQNNGVVDDSQLPKDRFSAERLKGVDSTLKIQPAKLEDSAVYLCASSSLQGYEKLFFGSGTQLSVL.

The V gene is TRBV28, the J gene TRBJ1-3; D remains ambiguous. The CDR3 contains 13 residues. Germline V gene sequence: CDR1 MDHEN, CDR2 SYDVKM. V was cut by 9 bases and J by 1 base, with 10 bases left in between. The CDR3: CASSDVSGNTIYF. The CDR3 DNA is TGTGCCAGTTCGGACGTATCTGGAAACACCATATATTTT. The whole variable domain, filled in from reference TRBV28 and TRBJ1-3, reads DVKVTQSSRYLVKRTGEKVFLECVQDMDHENMFWYRQDPGLGLRLIYFSYDVKMKEKGDIPEGYSVSREKKERFSLILESASTNQTSMYLCASSDVSGNTIYFGEGSWLTVV.